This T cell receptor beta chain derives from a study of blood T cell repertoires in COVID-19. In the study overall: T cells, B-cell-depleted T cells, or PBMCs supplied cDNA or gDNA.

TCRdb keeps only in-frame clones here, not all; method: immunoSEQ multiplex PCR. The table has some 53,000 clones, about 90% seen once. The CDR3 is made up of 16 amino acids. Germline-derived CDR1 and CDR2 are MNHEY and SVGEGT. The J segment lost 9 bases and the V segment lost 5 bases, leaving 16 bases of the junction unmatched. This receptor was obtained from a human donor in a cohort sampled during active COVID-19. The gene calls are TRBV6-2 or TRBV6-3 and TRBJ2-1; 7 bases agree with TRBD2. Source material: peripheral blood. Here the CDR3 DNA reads TGTGCCAGCAGTCGCGGGGGTGGTCGGGTAGTTTCTGAGCAGTTCTTC. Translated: CASSRGGGRVVSEQFF.